A single sample is the source of the 9 T cell receptor beta chains below, sequenced in a study of blood T cell repertoires in COVID-19 (dated by TCRdb to the early 2020s). Libraries were made using the immunoSEQ multiplex PCR assay. Imported from immuneACCESS, the table was reduced by TCRdb to in-frame sequences with V and J called. These copies leave out some clones; in studies compared against another copy, an unresolved V gene accounts for under half, and the cause of the remainder is not known. The sample table holds more than 250,000 clones, of which around 87% were seen once. The ten largest make up approximately 5.3% of the sample. Sequenced material: PBMCs or T cells enriched from blood (not recorded which). These receptors came from a woman aged 25 to 39 who had recovered from COVID-19.

J is TRBJ1-2 and V is TRBV30, with a weak D call TRBD1 (5 bases). Germline CDR1 reads GTSNPN; CDR2 reads SVGIG (reference sequence). This CDR3 region has 14 residues. V gave up 3 bases and J gave up 4 bases, with 15 bases separating them. The DNA for the CDR3 is TGTGCCTGGAGAGGTCAGGACACCCGCTATGGCTACACCTTC. It translates to CAWRGQDTRYGYTF.

The V gene is TRBV10-3, the J gene TRBJ2-2; D gene uncertain. The CDR3 consists of 13 residues. Per germline, CDR1 ENHRY and CDR2 SYGVKD. The ends were cut back, 3 bases at V and 1 base at J, with 3 bases in the middle. In DNA form, the CDR3 reads TGTGCCATCAGTGACCAGAACACCGGGGAGCTGTTTTTT. As protein: CAISDQNTGELFF.

V gene TRBV3-1 (or the pseudogene TRBV3-2) combines with J gene TRBJ1-2; D is uncertain. The CDR3 is made up of 13 amino acids. The V end lost 4 bases, the J end lost 10 bases, and 16 bases lay between the germline ends. The V gene's germline CDR1 is LGHDT and CDR2 YNNKEL (reference sequence). CDR3 bases: TGTGCCAGCAGCCCTTCGAGGGCCGGGTACTACACCTTC. It is translated as CASSPSRAGYYTF.

J is TRBJ1-1 and V is TRBV9; no definite D call. The CDR3 extends over 14 amino acids. Trimming took off 3 bases at V and 6 bases at J, with 15 bases between the two ends. Germline V gives CDR1 SGDLS, CDR2 YYNGEE. Written as DNA, the CDR3 is TGTGCCAGCAGCGCCCGGCGGTACGACGCTGAAGCTTTCTTT. Its protein product is CASSARRYDAEAFF.

The chain employs TRBV14 and TRBJ1-6; D remains ambiguous. CDR1 SGHDN and CDR2 FVKESK come from the germline V gene. V was clipped by 0 bases and J by 11 bases, with 8 bases between them. The CDR3 length is 13 residues. DNA for the CDR3: TGTGCCAGCAGCCAAGACTGGCGGGCACCCCTCCACTTT. Amino acids: CASSQDWRAPLHF.

This sequence joins TRBV14 and TRBJ1-6; 11 nucleotides match TRBD1. CDR3 size: 15 residues. Germline lookup yields CDR1 SGHDN and CDR2 FVKESK. Trimming at V came to 5 bases and at J to 7 bases, leaving 4 bases not matched to a gene. CDR3 residues: CASSRDRGFNSPLHF. CDR3 nucleotides: TGTGCCAGCAGCAGGGACAGGGGGTTCAATTCACCCCTCCACTTT.

The chain combines TRBV5-8 with TRBJ1-2; D is undetermined. V dropped 4 bases and J dropped 7 bases, with 20 bases sitting between them. The CDR3 spans 15 residues. From germline, CDR1 is SGHTS and CDR2 YDEGEE. The CDR3 sequence: CASSPTGGRGSGYTF. The CDR3, as DNA: TGTGCCAGCAGCCCCACGGGAGGGCGCGGAAGTGGCTACACCTTC.

The chain links TRBV4-2 to TRBJ1-2; 9 nucleotides line up with TRBD1. J was trimmed by 4 bases and V by 0 bases; bases with no gene match: 3. This CDR3 contains 15 residues. Per germline, CDR1 LGHNA and CDR2 YNFKEQ. The DNA for the CDR3 is TGTGCCAGCAGCCAAGATTGGGACAGGGCCTATGGCTACACCTTC. Residues: CASSQDWDRAYGYTF.

V gene TRBV4-3 combines with J gene TRBJ2-3; TRBD2 agrees at 7 bases. CDR1 and CDR2 (germline): LGHNA, YSLEER. The CDR3 contains 18 residues. V gave up 0 bases and J gave up 2 bases; unmatched junction bases: 11. The CDR3: CASSQDIKRGDYTDTQYF. The CDR3 DNA reads as TGCGCCAGCAGCCAAGATATAAAGCGCGGGGACTACACAGATACGCAGTATTTT.